Listed here are 15 T cell receptor beta chains from one sample, sequenced in a study of blood T cells in healthy people across ages. A J-beta primer mix and a sample-barcoded 5' primer were used in a second PCR of about 7 to 12 cycles. In TCRdb, the 5' RACE reads were re-called with MiXCR into one record per CDR3 protein. The sample has hundreds of thousands of distinct CDR3 sequences, under 40% seen once. The sample consisted of blood. The receptors stem from a man aged 18 to 30 in good health.

This clonotype was counted a few times. The V call is TRBV9, the J call TRBJ2-3; no clear D gene. With 3 bases removed from V and 1 base from J, the gap between germline ends came to 12 bases. There are 15 residues in the CDR3. Germline V gene sequence: CDR1 SGDLS, CDR2 YYNGEE. Here the CDR3 reads CASSASLSGTDTQYF. CDR3 in DNA: TGTGCCAGCAGCGCCTCTTTGAGCGGCACAGATACGCAGTATTTT.

This clonotype was counted ten times or more. The chain joins TRBV4-3 to TRBJ2-1, with a weak D call TRBD2 (7 bases). V was shortened by 4 bases and J by 9 bases, with 19 bases between the two germline ends. Germline loops: CDR1 LGHNA, CDR2 YSLEER. The CDR3 has 15 residues. CDR3 nucleotides: TGCGCCAGCAGCCGTGAGGGGGGGTCTGTTTCTGAGCAGTTCTTC. Translating gives CASSREGGSVSEQFF.

Comments on this clonotype: The germline gene is not matched at one end of the junction; a read error may be the cause. The rearrangement links TRBV14 to TRBJ2-4; 7 nucleotides line up with TRBD1. The CDR3 consists of 13 residues. Germline CDR1 reads SGHDN; CDR2 reads FVKESK. Here the CDR3 DNA reads TGTGACAGCAGCCAAGACTTGACAGGGAGACAGTACTTC. It yields the protein CDSSQDLTGRQYF. Supplemented by reference TRBV14 and TRBJ2-4, the full variable domain reads EAGVTQFPSHSVIEKGQTVTLRCDPISGHDNLYWYRRVMGKEIKFLLHFVKESKQDESGMPNNRFLAERTGGTYSTLKVQPAELEDSGVYFCDSSQDLTGRQYFGAGTRLSVL.

This chain connects TRBV28 to TRBJ2-1, with a possible D match to TRBD2 (6 bases). CDR1 and CDR2 (germline): MDHEN, SYDVKM. V was clipped by 7 bases and J by 7 bases, with 17 bases between them. CDR3 length equals 14 residues. The CDR3 here is CASKSWRGENEQFF. In DNA, the CDR3 is TGTGCCAGCAAATCTTGGAGGGGCGAGAATGAGCAGTTCTTC.

There are a few counts of this clonotype. Being one base from a much bigger clone, this may be a read error. CDR3 DNA sequence: TGCAGTGCCCCTCCAGCTAACAATGAGCAGTACTTC. It encodes CSAPPANNEQYF. The V call is TRBV20-1, the J call TRBJ2-5; D is undetermined. The CDR3 consists of 12 residues. Per germline, CDR1 DFQATT and CDR2 SNEGSKA (reference sequence). Trimming took 6 bases from V and 11 from J, leaving 19 bases between them.

The rearrangement joins TRBV19 to TRBJ2-1; D could derive from TRBD1 or TRBD2 (6 bases each). This CDR3 comprises 17 residues. Germline assignment: CDR1 LNHDA and CDR2 SQIVND (reference sequence). Trimming removed 3 bases at V and 0 bases at J, with 15 bases between. CDR3 sequence: CASSIGGGLSSYNEQFF. The CDR3 DNA follows: TGTGCCAGTAGTATCGGAGGGGGGCTCAGCTCCTACAATGAGCAGTTCTTC.

In this sample, this clonotype turned up a few times. CDR3 sequence reads: CASSSDPPYQHF. The CDR3 DNA is TGTGCCAGCAGCTCGGACCCCCCGTACCAGCATTTT. The chain carries TRBV7-2 and TRBJ1-5, with D hard to call. The V end was cut by 4 bases, the J end by 12 bases, with 13 bases between. Germline CDR1 reads SGHTA; CDR2 reads FQGNSA. The CDR3 spans 12 residues.

V usage is TRBV18 and J usage is TRBJ1-3; TRBD1 matches 11 bases. The CDR3 runs to 18 residues. The junction had 12 bases not matched to a gene; V was cut back by 3 bases and J by 5 bases. CDR1 and CDR2 from the germline V gene are KGHSH and LQKENI. For the CDR3, the DNA is TGTGCCAGCTCACCGGGGACAGGGGGTCCAACCATTCGAAACACCATATATTTT. As protein: CASSPGTGGPTIRNTIYF.

Details on this clonotype: A much more abundant neighbour one base away suggests this may be a read error. The chain couples TRBV10-3 to TRBJ1-1; perhaps TRBD1 as D (5 bases). This CDR3 spans 15 amino acids. Trimming took off 5 bases at V and 4 bases at J, with 17 bases between the two ends. Germline lookup yields CDR1 ENHRY and CDR2 SYGVKD. The CDR3 DNA sequence: TGTGCCATCAGTAAGCCGGGGGAGGCTGGCACTGAAGCTTTCTTT. Protein: CAISKPGEAGTEAFF.

There are a few counts of this clonotype. The chain uses TRBV27 and TRBJ2-5, with TRBD1 identical over 9 bases. Germline V CDR1 and CDR2: MNHEY, SMNVEV (reference sequence). The V gene end was trimmed by 6 bases and the J gene end by 2 bases; junction bases not matched to a gene: 13. The CDR3 covers 17 residues. CDR3 protein: CASRGQGKRGYQETQYF. In nucleotides, the CDR3 is TGTGCCAGCAGGGGACAGGGAAAGAGGGGATATCAAGAGACCCAGTACTTC.

The chain uses TRBV29-1 and TRBJ1-1, with D hard to call. CDR3 size: 13 residues. CDR1 is SQVTM and CDR2 is ANQGSEA in the germline V gene. Deletions cut 2 bases from V and 0 bases from J, with 7 bases between. CDR3 amino acids: CSVELKLNTEAFF. CDR3 nucleotides: TGCAGCGTTGAACTTAAGCTGAACACTGAAGCTTTCTTT.

The genes are TRBV6-2 or TRBV6-3 and TRBJ2-6; a weak D match, TRBD2 (6 bases). Trimming pared 7 bases from V and 0 bases from J, leaving 10 bases between. The CDR3 has 15 residues. Germline V gives CDR1 MNHEY, CDR2 SVGEGT. The CDR3 DNA reads as TGTGCCAGCACCGAGACTAGCTCTGGGGCCAACGTCCTGACTTTC. Translating it yields CASTETSSGANVLTF.

The chain joins TRBV3-1 to TRBJ2-7; D is unclear. With 4 bases removed from V and 6 bases from J, the gap between germline ends came to 13 bases. CDR3 length: 13 residues. Germline V CDR1 and CDR2: LGHDT, YNNKEL (reference sequence). CDR3 bases: TGTGCCAGCAGCCTGGTGGCAGGAGCCGAGCAGTACTTC. It codes for CASSLVAGAEQYF.

In this sample, this clonotype turned up a few times. The CDR3, as DNA: TGCAGCGCCCCCCGGGACAGGGACAGGTGCAGCAATCAGCCCCAGCATTTT. It encodes CSAPRDRDRCSNQPQHF. J is TRBJ1-5 and V is TRBV29-1; 9 positions match TRBD1. V dropped 7 bases and J dropped 1; count of bases not matched to a gene: 14. The CDR3 runs to 17 residues. Per the germline V gene, CDR1 is SQVTM and CDR2 is ANQGSEA.

A word on this clonotype: A junction boundary mismatches the germline segment, possibly from a read error. This chain connects TRBV7-9 to TRBJ1-5, with 8 bases that match TRBD1. Germline V gene lookup returns CDR1 SEHNR and CDR2 FQNEAQ (reference sequence). The CDR3 loop spans 15 amino acids. CDR3 sequence (DNA): TGTACCAGCAGCACGACAGGGGACAGGAATCAGCCCCAGCATTTT. This gives the protein CTSSTTGDRNQPQHF. The variable domain in full, with the rest retrieved from reference TRBV7-9 and TRBJ1-5, is DTGVSQNPRHKITKRGQNVTFRCDPISEHNRLYWYRQTLGQGPEFLTYFQNEAQLEKSRLLSDRFSAERPKGSFSTLEIQRTEQGDSAMYLCTSSTTGDRNQPQHFGDGTRLSIL.